A single sample gave rise to the 9 T cell receptor beta chains below, sequenced in a study of identical twins. TCRdb used MiXCR to reprocess the 5' RACE reads, holding one entry per CDR3 protein. The repertoire consists of 700,000 to 950,000 distinct CDR3 sequences, with 9% to 15% occurring once and the leading ten covering about 1.5%. These sequences were also reported in another study, on yellow fever vaccine responses in identical twins.

What was sequenced was PBMCs. The origin of the receptors is a woman between 18 and 29 years old in good health.

The sample holds a few counts of this clonotype. The chain links TRBV20-1 to TRBJ2-1; no firm D call. The germline V gene encodes CDR1 DFQATT and CDR2 SNEGSKA (reference sequence). The V gene lost 0 bases and the J gene lost 2 bases, with 11 bases spanning the gap. The CDR3 has 15 residues. Here the CDR3 reads CSARDRLVPYNEQFF. CDR3 sequence (DNA): TGCAGTGCTAGAGATCGGCTAGTCCCCTACAATGAGCAGTTCTTC.

V usage is TRBV29-1 and J usage is TRBJ2-2; possibly TRBD1 for D (5 bases). There are 13 residues in the CDR3. V was trimmed by 6 bases and J by 4 bases, leaving 12 bases between them. Germline CDR1 SQVTM, CDR2 ANQGSEA. The CDR3 protein is CSVDSRVTGELFF. CDR3 bases: TGCAGCGTCGACAGCAGAGTCACCGGGGAGCTGTTTTTT.

In this sample, this clonotype turned up many times. This chain joins TRBV6-4 and TRBJ2-1; 8 positions match TRBD2. The germline V gene encodes CDR1 MRHNA and CDR2 SNTAGT. V was clipped by 0 bases and J by 4 bases; unmatched bases: 2. The CDR3 is made up of 15 amino acids. The DNA for the CDR3 is TGTGCCAGCAGTGACTCTGGCGGGGGGTACAATGAGCAGTTCTTC. Encoded protein: CASSDSGGGYNEQFF.

This clonotype was observed many times. This sequence joins TRBV28 and TRBJ1-1, with D perhaps TRBD1 (6 bases). Germline V lookup: CDR1 MDHEN, CDR2 SYDVKM. The CDR3 sequence is 13 residues long. V lost 3 bases, J lost 8 bases, and 13 bases lay in between. The CDR3 coding sequence is TGTGCCAGCAGTTTTGCAGGGGCCGGCGAAGCTTTCTTT. It translates to CASSFAGAGEAFF.

The gene calls are TRBV7-9 and TRBJ2-2; D is undetermined. V was clipped by 2 bases and J by 1 base, with 8 bases between them. The germline V gene has CDR1 SEHNR and CDR2 FQNEAQ (reference sequence). CDR3 length: 15 residues. The CDR3 sequence is CASSLRLENTGELFF. CDR3 DNA sequence: TGTGCCAGCAGCTTAAGGCTAGAGAACACCGGGGAGCTGTTTTTT.

The rearrangement uses TRBV7-2 and TRBJ2-7; TRBD2 aligns across 7 bases. V was pared by 2 bases and J by 0 bases, with 4 bases of the junction left unmatched. Looked up from germline, CDR1 is SGHTA and CDR2 is FQGNSA. CDR3 length: 15 amino acids. CDR3 DNA: TGTGCCAGCAGCTTATCTAGCGGAGTCTCCTACGAGCAGTACTTC. As protein: CASSLSSGVSYEQYF.

This clonotype was counted a few times. The chain's CDR3 is CSVEREGSIQETQYF. CDR3 in DNA: TGCAGCGTTGAAAGAGAGGGATCTATCCAAGAGACCCAGTACTTC. This chain connects TRBV29-1 to TRBJ2-5; D possibly corresponds to TRBD2 (5 bases). CDR1 SQVTM and CDR2 ANQGSEA come from the germline V gene. The CDR3 sequence is 15 residues long. Trimming took off 2 bases at V and 1 base at J, with 14 bases between the two ends.

This clonotype occurred many times. As DNA, the CDR3 is TGCAGCGTTGAGGGGAAGTACACCGGGGAGCTGTTTTTT. Translating gives CSVEGKYTGELFF. V usage is TRBV29-1 and J usage is TRBJ2-2; D unclear. From germline, CDR1 is SQVTM and CDR2 ANQGSEA. This CDR3 spans 13 amino acids. The V gene lost 3 bases and the J gene lost 3 bases, with 8 bases spanning the gap.

This clonotype was seen repeatedly, ten times or more. V is TRBV4-1 and J is TRBJ2-1, with D perhaps TRBD1 (6 bases). The CDR3 totals 16 residues. V lost 1 base to trimming and J lost 3 bases, with 13 bases between them. The germline V gene encodes CDR1 MGHRA and CDR2 YSYEKL. CDR3 region: CASSQGTSGVYNEQFF. Written as DNA, the CDR3 is TGCGCCAGCAGCCAAGGGACGTCAGGGGTCTACAATGAGCAGTTCTTC.